The 22 T cell receptor beta chains in this list originate from one sample, sequenced in a study of Ad26.COV2.S vaccination and SARS-CoV-2 variants. Using immunoSEQ multiplex PCR, the repertoire was profiled, and TCRdb retains in-frame clones only, with some absent. The top ten hold approximately 2.5% of the sample, which has 500,000 or so clones, approximately 92% seen once. Treatment meaning: some 20 received Ad26.COV2.S at low or high dose, single or two shots; about 5 received placebo; per-sample allocation not given. The study sampled participants on day 63 after the first vaccine or placebo injection. This specimen was peripheral blood, taken in a trial of Ad26.COV2.S vaccine versus placebo. The receptors here all came from a person between 18 and 59 years old who received the Ad26.COV2.S COVID-19 vaccine or a placebo.

The V and J genes are TRBV11-3 and TRBJ2-3, with a weak D call TRBD2 (6 bases). Germline-derived CDR1 and CDR2 are SGHNT and YENEEA. Between the trimmed V and J ends, which lost 8 bases and 4 bases, there was a span of 13 bases. The CDR3 totals 13 residues. Here the CDR3 reads CASAGLSSDTQYF. The CDR3 bases are TGTGCCAGCGCGGGGTTGAGTTCAGATACGCAGTATTTT.

The gene calls are TRBV19 and TRBJ1-1, with 7 bases aligning to TRBD1. CDR3 length equals 17 residues. Looked up from germline, CDR1 is LNHDA and CDR2 is SQIVND (reference sequence). Trimming removed 5 bases from V and 0 bases from J; junction bases left unmatched: 12. CDR3 amino acids: CASSPSWQGGMNTEAFF. For the CDR3, the DNA is TGTGCCAGTAGTCCCTCTTGGCAGGGGGGTATGAACACTGAAGCTTTCTTT. The full variable domain, completed using reference TRBV19 and TRBJ1-1, is DGGITQSPKYLFRKEGQNVTLSCEQNLNHDAMYWYRQDPGQGLRLIYYSQIVNDFQKGDIAEGYSVSREKKESFPLTVTSAQKNPTAFYLCASSPSWQGGMNTEAFFGQGTRLTVV.

This clone was seen a handful of times. This chain links TRBV3-1 (or the pseudogene TRBV3-2) with TRBJ1-4; tentative D call: TRBD1 (5 bases). Germline-derived CDR1 and CDR2 are LGHDT and YNNKEL (reference sequence). V lost 4 bases, J lost 8 bases, and 14 bases lay in between. The CDR3 spans 14 residues. CDR3 in DNA: TGTGCCAGCAGCCCCACGGGGGTAGGGGAAAAACTGTTTTTT. Translation: CASSPTGVGEKLFF.

The chain uses TRBV11-3 and TRBJ2-2; 8 nucleotides line up with TRBD1. Germline assignment: CDR1 SGHNT and CDR2 YENEEA. V shed 5 bases, J shed 4 bases, and the junction held 6 bases outside the gene matches. The CDR3 runs to 15 residues. CDR3 sequence reads: CASSPQGEVTGELFF. The CDR3 nucleotides read TGTGCCAGCAGCCCACAGGGGGAAGTCACCGGGGAGCTGTTTTTT.

This clone was counted between two and nine times. The chain recombines TRBV6-6 with TRBJ1-4; TRBD1 matches at 11 bases. CDR3 length equals 16 residues. CDR1 and CDR2 from the germline V gene are MNHNY and SVGAGI (reference sequence). Trimming cost V 2 bases and J 10 bases; bases outside gene matches: 9. CDR3 DNA sequence: TGTGCCAGCAGTTACCCCGCGGGACAGGGGGGACGAAAACTGTTTTTT. This encodes CASSYPAGQGGRKLFF.

The chain is built from TRBV19 and TRBJ2-3; 7 bases line up with TRBD1. This CDR3 is built from 14 residues. Germline V gene data show CDR1 as LNHDA and CDR2 as SQIVND (reference sequence). The V and J ends lost 7 bases and 6 bases, in that order; junction bases with no gene match: 10. Written as DNA, the CDR3 is TGTGCCAGTATGGACAGGTTTAGATCCGATACGCAGTATTTT. As protein: CASMDRFRSDTQYF. Combining the CDR3 with reference TRBV19 and TRBJ2-3 gives the whole variable domain DGGITQSPKYLFRKEGQNVTLSCEQNLNHDAMYWYRQDPGQGLRLIYYSQIVNDFQKGDIAEGYSVSREKKESFPLTVTSAQKNPTAFYLCASMDRFRSDTQYFGPGTRLTVL.

The chain has TRBV6-5 and TRBJ1-5; D may be TRBD1 (5 bases). The CDR3 sequence is 14 residues long. Per the germline V gene, CDR1 is MNHEY and CDR2 is SVGAGI. Trimming removed 6 bases from V and 0 bases from J, with 9 bases in between. CDR3 in DNA: TGTGCCAGCAGGCCGACAGTTAGCAATCAGCCCCAGCATTTT. Protein product: CASRPTVSNQPQHF.

This clone has a handful of counts. The chain is built from TRBV18 and TRBJ2-5; D is possibly TRBD1 (7 bases). V dropped 3 bases and J dropped 7 bases, with 18 bases sitting between them. Germline V gene lookup returns CDR1 KGHSH and CDR2 LQKENI. CDR3 length: 15 residues. The chain's CDR3 is CASSPAGQPGGTQYF. DNA for the CDR3: TGTGCCAGCTCACCGGCGGGACAGCCGGGCGGGACCCAGTACTTC.

The chain links TRBV5-1 to TRBJ1-3, with TRBD1 as a possible D gene (5 bases). Trimming removed 4 bases from V and 3 bases from J, with 20 bases in between. CDR3 length equals 17 residues. Per germline, CDR1 SGHRS and CDR2 YFSETQ. Here the CDR3 reads CASSEGPRQTVGNTIYF. The CDR3 DNA follows: TGCGCCAGCAGCGAGGGGCCTCGTCAAACCGTTGGAAACACCATATATTTT.

The chain joins TRBV9 to TRBJ2-7, with D tentatively TRBD1 (6 bases). Germline-derived CDR1 and CDR2 are SGDLS and YYNGEE. CDR3 length equals 16 residues. Trimming took off 0 bases at V and 0 bases at J, with 13 bases between the two ends. In DNA form, the CDR3 reads TGTGCCAGCAGCGTAGGGCTACAGGGAGACTCCTACGAGCAGTACTTC. As protein: CASSVGLQGDSYEQYF.

This clone was detected only once. The rearrangement uses TRBV5-1 and TRBJ2-3, with a possible D match to TRBD2 (5 bases). The germline gives CDR1 SGHRS, CDR2 YFSETQ. V was shortened by 4 bases and J by 1 base, with 13 bases between the two germline ends. The CDR3 runs to 15 residues. In DNA form, the CDR3 reads TGCGCCAGCAGCGGGTTTGGAGGAGGCACAGATACGCAGTATTTT. It yields the protein CASSGFGGGTDTQYF.

This chain connects TRBV5-1 to TRBJ1-5, with D perhaps matching TRBD1 (5 bases). Trimming cost V 2 bases and J 0 bases, with 21 bases left between them. The CDR3 spans 19 residues. Germline loops: CDR1 SGHRS, CDR2 YFSETQ. The CDR3 DNA sequence: TGCGCCAGCAGCTTCGAGGGTTCCTGGACATCCTATAGCAATCAGCCCCAGCATTTT. This encodes CASSFEGSWTSYSNQPQHF.

V is TRBV18 and J is TRBJ2-7; 11 bases fit TRBD2. After removal of 3 bases from V and 2 bases from J, the junction contained 6 bases not matched to a gene. The CDR3 extends over 16 amino acids. CDR1 KGHSH and CDR2 LQKENI come from the germline V gene. CDR3 amino acids: CASSPPGTSGPYEQYF. CDR3 bases: TGTGCCAGCTCACCTCCTGGGACTAGCGGACCCTACGAGCAGTACTTC.

DNA of the CDR3: TGTGCCAGCAGCCAAAGGGGGGGCCAAGAGACCCAGTACTTC. It codes for CASSQRGGQETQYF. The chain links TRBV6-2 or TRBV6-3 to TRBJ2-5; a weak D match, TRBD2 (7 bases). Looked up from germline, CDR1 is MNHEY and CDR2 is SVGEGT. The V and J ends lost 6 bases and 1 base respectively, with 12 bases between them. CDR3 length: 14 residues.

This clone was observed a single time. The V gene is TRBV27, the J gene TRBJ2-3; tentative D call: TRBD2 (6 bases). Trimming removed 3 bases from V and 0 bases from J, with 13 bases in between. Germline lookup yields CDR1 MNHEY and CDR2 SMNVEV (reference sequence). This CDR3 has 16 residues. The CDR3 region has the DNA TGTGCCAGCAGTTTGCGGGACTTCCTTAGCACAGATACGCAGTATTTT. It codes for CASSLRDFLSTDTQYF.

The count of this clone is one. The V and J genes are TRBV12-3 or TRBV12-4 and TRBJ1-3, with D unclear. There are 12 residues in the CDR3. The ends were cut back, 10 bases at V and 2 bases at J, with 9 bases in the middle. CDR3 protein: CATRKAGNTIYF. Here the CDR3 DNA reads TGTGCCACCCGGAAGGCTGGAAACACCATATATTTT.

The chain links TRBV7-9 to TRBJ2-5; TRBD1 agrees at 8 bases. The CDR3 totals 18 residues. Unmatched junction bases numbered 15, after V lost 6 bases and J lost 0 bases. CDR1 is SEHNR, CDR2 FQNEAQ, per germline (reference sequence). The CDR3 region is CASSLNRGQGSYQETQYF. In DNA form, the CDR3 reads TGTGCCAGCAGTCTGAATCGTGGACAGGGTTCTTACCAAGAGACCCAGTACTTC.

This chain connects TRBV20-1 to TRBJ1-2; tentatively, D is TRBD1 (5 bases). Germline CDR1 reads DFQATT; CDR2 reads SNEGSKA (reference sequence). This CDR3 spans 13 amino acids. Trimming removed 3 bases from V and 6 bases from J, with 14 bases in between. This CDR3 reads CSASAWGEDGYTF. DNA for the CDR3: TGCAGTGCTAGTGCTTGGGGGGAGGATGGCTACACCTTC.

The chain is built from TRBV7-9 and TRBJ1-1; possible D gene TRBD1, 6 bases. Germline V gene sequence: CDR1 SEHNR, CDR2 FQNEAQ (reference sequence). CDR3 length: 15 amino acids. V shed 5 bases and J shed 1 base, with 14 bases lying between them. The CDR3 DNA sequence: TGTGCCAGCAGCCAGGGGCGACAGAAGAACACTGAAGCTTTCTTT. Translation: CASSQGRQKNTEAFF.

The J gene is TRBJ2-1, the V gene TRBV12-3 or TRBV12-4; 8 positions agree with TRBD1. The trim removed 5 bases at V and 5 bases at J, leaving 2 bases unmatched. The CDR3 is 13 amino acids. The CDR3 region has the DNA TGTGCCAGCAGTCCGGGACAGGACAATGAGCAGTTCTTC. Translated, it gives CASSPGQDNEQFF.

The rearrangement uses TRBV12-3 or TRBV12-4 and TRBJ2-7, with TRBD1 as a possible D gene (5 bases). Trimming left V 3 bases short and J 6 bases short, with 6 bases between. CDR3 length: 11 residues. The DNA for the CDR3 is TGTGCCAGCAGTTTTGGGGCCGAGCAGTACTTC. Translation: CASSFGAEQYF.

J is TRBJ1-2 and V is TRBV7-2, with D perhaps matching TRBD1 (5 bases). The CDR3 sequence is 13 residues long. In germline, CDR1 is SGHTA, CDR2 FQGNSA. Trimming left V 5 bases short and J 4 bases short, with 11 bases between. The chain's CDR3 is CASSQRGSYGYTF. In DNA, the CDR3 is TGTGCCAGCAGCCAAAGGGGCAGCTATGGCTACACCTTC.